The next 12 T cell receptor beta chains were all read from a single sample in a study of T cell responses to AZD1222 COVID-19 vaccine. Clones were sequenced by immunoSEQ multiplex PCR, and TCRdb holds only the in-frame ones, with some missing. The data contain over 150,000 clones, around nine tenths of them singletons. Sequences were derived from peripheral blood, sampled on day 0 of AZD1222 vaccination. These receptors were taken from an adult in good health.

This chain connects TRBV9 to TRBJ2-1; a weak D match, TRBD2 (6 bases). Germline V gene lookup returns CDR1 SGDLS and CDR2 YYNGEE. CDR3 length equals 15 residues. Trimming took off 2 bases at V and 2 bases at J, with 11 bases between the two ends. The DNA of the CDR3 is TGTGCCAGCAGCGTCGGGGGACGGACCTACAATGAGCAGTTCTTC. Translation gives CASSVGGRTYNEQFF.

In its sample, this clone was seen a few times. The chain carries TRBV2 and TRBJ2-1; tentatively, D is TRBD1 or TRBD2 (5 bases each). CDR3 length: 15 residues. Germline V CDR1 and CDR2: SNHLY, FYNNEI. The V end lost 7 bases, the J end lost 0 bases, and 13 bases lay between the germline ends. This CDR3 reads CASTKGTNSYNEQFF. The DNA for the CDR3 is TGTGCCAGCACTAAAGGGACGAACTCCTACAATGAGCAGTTCTTC. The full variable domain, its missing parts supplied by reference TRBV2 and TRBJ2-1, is EPEVTQTPSHQVTQMGQEVILRCVPISNHLYFYWYRQILGQKVEFLVSFYNNEISEKSEIFDDQFSVERPDGSNFTLKIRSTKLEDSAMYFCASTKGTNSYNEQFFGPGTRLTVL.

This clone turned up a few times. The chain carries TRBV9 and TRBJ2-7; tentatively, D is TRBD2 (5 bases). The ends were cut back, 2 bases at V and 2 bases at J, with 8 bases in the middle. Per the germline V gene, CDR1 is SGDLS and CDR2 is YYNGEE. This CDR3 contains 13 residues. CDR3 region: CASSVGSAYEQYF. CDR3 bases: TGTGCCAGCAGCGTTGGTAGCGCCTACGAGCAGTACTTC.

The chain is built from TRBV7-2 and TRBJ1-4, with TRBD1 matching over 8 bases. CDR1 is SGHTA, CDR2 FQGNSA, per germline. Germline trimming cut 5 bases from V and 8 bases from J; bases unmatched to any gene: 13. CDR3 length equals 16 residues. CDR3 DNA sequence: TGTGCCAGCAGCCTAGATAGGGCCAGGGGGCCGGAAAAACTGTTTTTT. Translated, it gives CASSLDRARGPEKLFF.

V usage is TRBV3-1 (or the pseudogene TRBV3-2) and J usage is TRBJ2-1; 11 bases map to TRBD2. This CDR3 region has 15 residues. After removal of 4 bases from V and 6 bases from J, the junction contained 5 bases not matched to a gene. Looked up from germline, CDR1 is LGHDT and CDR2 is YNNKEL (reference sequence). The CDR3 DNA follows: TGTGCCAGCAGCCCTAGCGGGAGGCAGTTCAATGAGCAGTTCTTC. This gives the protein CASSPSGRQFNEQFF.

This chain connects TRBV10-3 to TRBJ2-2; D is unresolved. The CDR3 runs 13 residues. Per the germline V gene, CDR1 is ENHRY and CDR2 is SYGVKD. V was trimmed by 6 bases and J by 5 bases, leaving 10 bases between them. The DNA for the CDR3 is TGTGCCATCAGCAATGTGGATACCGGGGAGCTGTTTTTT. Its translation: CAISNVDTGELFF.

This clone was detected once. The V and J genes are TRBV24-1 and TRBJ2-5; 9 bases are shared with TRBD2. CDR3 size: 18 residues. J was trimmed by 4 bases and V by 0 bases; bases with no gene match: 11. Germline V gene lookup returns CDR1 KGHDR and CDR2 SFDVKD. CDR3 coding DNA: TGTGCCACCAGTGATTTGCGGCGGGGGGGGAGGTCGGGAGAGACCCAGTACTTC. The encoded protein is CATSDLRRGGRSGETQYF.

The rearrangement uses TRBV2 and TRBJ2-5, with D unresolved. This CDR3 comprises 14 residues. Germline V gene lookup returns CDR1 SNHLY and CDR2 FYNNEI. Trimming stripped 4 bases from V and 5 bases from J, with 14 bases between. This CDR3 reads CASSVQKYGETQYF. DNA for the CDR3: TGTGCCAGCAGTGTACAGAAATACGGGGAGACCCAGTACTTC.

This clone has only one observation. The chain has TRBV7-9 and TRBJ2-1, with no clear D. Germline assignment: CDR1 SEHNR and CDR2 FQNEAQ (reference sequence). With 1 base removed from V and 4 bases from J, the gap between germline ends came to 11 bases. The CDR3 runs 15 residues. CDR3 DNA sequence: TGTGCCAGCAGCTTAGGGGTTTTGGGATACAATGAGCAGTTCTTC. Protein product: CASSLGVLGYNEQFF.

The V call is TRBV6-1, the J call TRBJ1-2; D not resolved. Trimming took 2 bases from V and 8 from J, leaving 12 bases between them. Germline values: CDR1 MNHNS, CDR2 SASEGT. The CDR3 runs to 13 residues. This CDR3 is CASSESQYGGYTF. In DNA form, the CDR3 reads TGTGCCAGCAGTGAAAGTCAGTATGGAGGCTACACCTTC.

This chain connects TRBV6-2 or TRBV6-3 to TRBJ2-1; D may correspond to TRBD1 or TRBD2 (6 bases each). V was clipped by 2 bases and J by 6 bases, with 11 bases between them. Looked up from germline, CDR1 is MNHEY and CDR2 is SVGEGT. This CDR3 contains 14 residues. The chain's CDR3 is CASSYTGATNEQFF. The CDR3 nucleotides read TGTGCCAGCAGTTACACGGGGGCCACCAATGAGCAGTTCTTC.

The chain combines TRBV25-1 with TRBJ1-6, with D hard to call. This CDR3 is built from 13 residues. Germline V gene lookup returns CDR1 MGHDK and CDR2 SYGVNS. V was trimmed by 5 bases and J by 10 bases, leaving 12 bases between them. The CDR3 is CASSHGSRSPLHF. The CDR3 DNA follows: TGTGCCAGCAGTCATGGATCACGGTCACCCCTCCACTTT.